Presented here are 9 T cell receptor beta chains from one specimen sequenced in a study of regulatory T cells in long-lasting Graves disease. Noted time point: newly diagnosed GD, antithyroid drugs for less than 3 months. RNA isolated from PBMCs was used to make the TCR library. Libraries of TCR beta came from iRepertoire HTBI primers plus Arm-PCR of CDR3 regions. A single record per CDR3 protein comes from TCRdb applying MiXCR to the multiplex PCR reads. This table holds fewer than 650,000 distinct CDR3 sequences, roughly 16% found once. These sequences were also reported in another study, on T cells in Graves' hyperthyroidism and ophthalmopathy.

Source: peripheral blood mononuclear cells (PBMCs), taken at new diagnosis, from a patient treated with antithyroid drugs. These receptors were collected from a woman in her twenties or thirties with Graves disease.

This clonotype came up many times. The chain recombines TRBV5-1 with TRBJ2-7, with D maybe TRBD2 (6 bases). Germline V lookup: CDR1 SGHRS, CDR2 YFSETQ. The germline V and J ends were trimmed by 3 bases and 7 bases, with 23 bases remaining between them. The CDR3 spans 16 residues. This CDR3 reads CASSWGFVGSNGEQYF. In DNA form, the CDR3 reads TGCGCCAGCAGCTGGGGATTCGTCGGGAGTAATGGGGAGCAGTACTTC.

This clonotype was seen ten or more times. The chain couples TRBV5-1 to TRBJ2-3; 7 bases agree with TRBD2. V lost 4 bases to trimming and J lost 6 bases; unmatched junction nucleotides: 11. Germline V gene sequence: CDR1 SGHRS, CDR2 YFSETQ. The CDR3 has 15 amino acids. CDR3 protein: CASSPTGGSGDTQYF. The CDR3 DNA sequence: TGCGCCAGCAGCCCTACGGGCGGGAGCGGTGATACGCAGTATTTT. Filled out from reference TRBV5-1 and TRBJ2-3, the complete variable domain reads KAGVTQTPRYLIKTRGQQVTLSCSPISGHRSVSWYQQTPGQGLQFLFEYFSETQRNKGNFPGRFSGRQFSNSRSEMNVSTLELGDSALYLCASSPTGGSGDTQYFGPGTRLTVL.

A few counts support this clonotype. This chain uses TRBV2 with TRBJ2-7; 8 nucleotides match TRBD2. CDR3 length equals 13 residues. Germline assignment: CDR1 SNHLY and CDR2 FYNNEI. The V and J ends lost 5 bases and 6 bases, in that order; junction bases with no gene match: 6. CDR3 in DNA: TGTGCCAGCAGTCGGTTCCGGGAGGGCGAGCAGTACTTC. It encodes CASSRFREGEQYF. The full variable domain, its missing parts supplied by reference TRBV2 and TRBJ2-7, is EPEVTQTPSHQVTQMGQEVILRCVPISNHLYFYWYRQILGQKVEFLVSFYNNEISEKSEIFDDQFSVERPDGSNFTLKIRSTKLEDSAMYFCASSRFREGEQYFGPGTRLTVT.

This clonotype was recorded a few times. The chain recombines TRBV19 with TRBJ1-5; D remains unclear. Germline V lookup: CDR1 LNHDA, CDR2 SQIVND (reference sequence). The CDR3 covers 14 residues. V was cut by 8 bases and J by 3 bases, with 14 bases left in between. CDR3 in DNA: TGTGCCAGTTCCCCGGACGGACCCAATCAGCCCCAGCATTTT. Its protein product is CASSPDGPNQPQHF.

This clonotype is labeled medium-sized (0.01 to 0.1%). CDR3 nucleotide sequence: TGTGCCAGCAGTATAGGGTATTTAGTCTCCTACAATGAGCAGTTCTTC. It encodes CASSIGYLVSYNEQFF. The chain recombines TRBV12-3 or TRBV12-4 with TRBJ2-1, with D unclear. CDR3 size: 16 residues. V dropped 5 bases and J dropped 0 bases, with 14 bases sitting between them.

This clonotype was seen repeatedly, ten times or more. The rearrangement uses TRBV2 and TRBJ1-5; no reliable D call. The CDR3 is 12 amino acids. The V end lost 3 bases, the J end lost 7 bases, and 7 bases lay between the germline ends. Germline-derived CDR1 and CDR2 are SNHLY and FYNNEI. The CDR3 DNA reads TGTGCCAGCAGTGAGTTCATACAGCCCCAGCATTTT. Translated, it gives CASSEFIQPQHF.

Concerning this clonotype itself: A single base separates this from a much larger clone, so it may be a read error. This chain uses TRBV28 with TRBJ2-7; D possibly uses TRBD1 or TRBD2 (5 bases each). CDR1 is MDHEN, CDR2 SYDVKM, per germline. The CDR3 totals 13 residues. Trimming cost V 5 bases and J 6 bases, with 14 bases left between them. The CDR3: CASSHDGTCEQYF. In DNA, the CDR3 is TGTGCCAGCAGTCACGATGGGACCTGCGAGCAGTACTTC. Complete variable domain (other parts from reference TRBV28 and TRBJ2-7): DVKVTQSSRYLVKRTGEKVFLECVQDMDHENMFWYRQDPGLGLRLIYFSYDVKMKEKGDIPEGYSVSREKKERFSLILESASTNQTSMYLCASSHDGTCEQYFGPGTRLTVT.

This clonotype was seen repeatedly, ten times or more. The CDR3 protein is CATSRDPSGHTSYEQYF. The CDR3 DNA reads as TGTGCCACCAGCAGAGACCCCTCGGGACACACATCTTACGAGCAGTACTTC. This sequence joins TRBV15 and TRBJ2-7; D is perhaps TRBD1 (6 bases). The CDR3 totals 17 residues. Germline values: CDR1 LNHNV, CDR2 YYDKDF (reference sequence). V lost 0 bases and J lost 4, with 19 bases in between.

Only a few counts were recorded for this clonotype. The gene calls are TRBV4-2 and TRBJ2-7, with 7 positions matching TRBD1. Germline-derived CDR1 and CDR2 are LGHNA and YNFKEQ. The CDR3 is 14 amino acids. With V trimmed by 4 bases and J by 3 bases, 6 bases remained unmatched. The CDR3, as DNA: TGTGCCAGCAGCCGCCCGGGACAGAACTACGAGCAGTACTTC. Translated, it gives CASSRPGQNYEQYF.